This TCR beta chain is drawn from a study of human T cells and chemical hapten exposure. About the research overall: Small volume differences among pooled libraries mainly caused per-sample TCR yield variation.

Unique molecular identifiers were attached to individual cDNA molecules within the library. In the study's own analysis: TCR counts had a median of approximately 87,000 per sample and spanned roughly 23,224 to 690,600. TCRdb used MiXCR to reprocess the RACE reads, holding one entry per CDR3 protein. The V and J calls shown here were made by TCRdb, not taken from the authors' results. The sample carries about 31,000 distinct CDR3 sequences, 6.5% to 9% recorded once. Time point indicated: healthy volunteer bleed at 2 weeks. Blood, whole and unfractionated, served as the source for total RNA extraction. The study, taken as a whole, reports: Among TCRs, those above 1 in 1000 frequency were unaffected by DPC sensitization.

Notes on this clonotype: Its cognate antigen is unknown.

Germline CDR1 MNHEY, CDR2 SVGAGI. CDR3 length: 14 residues. V dropped 4 bases and J dropped 0 bases, with 7 bases sitting between them. The sequence came from a human donor in good health. Some clones in this sample may be carry-over from other donors' samples. This chain uses TRBV6-5 with TRBJ1-3; weak D call: TRBD1 (5 bases). Material for sequencing was whole blood. The CDR3 coding sequence is TGTGCCAGCAGTTGGGACTTCTCTGGAAACACCATATATTTT. Protein product: CASSWDFSGNTIYF.